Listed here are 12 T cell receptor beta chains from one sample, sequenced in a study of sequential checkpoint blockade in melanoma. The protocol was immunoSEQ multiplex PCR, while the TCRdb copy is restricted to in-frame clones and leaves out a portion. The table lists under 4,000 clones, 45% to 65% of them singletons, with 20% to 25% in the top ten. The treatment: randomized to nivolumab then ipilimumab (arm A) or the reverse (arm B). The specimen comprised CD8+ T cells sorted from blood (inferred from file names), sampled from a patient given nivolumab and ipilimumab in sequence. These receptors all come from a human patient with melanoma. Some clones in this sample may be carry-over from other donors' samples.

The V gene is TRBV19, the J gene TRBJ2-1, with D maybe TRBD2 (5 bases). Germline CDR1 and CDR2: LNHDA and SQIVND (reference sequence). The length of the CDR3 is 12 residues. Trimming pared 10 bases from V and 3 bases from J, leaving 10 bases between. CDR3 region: CATQADYNEQFF. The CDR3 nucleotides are TGTGCCACTCAAGCGGACTACAATGAGCAGTTCTTC.

The CDR3 loop is CASSWSGGGNEQFF. In nucleotides, the CDR3 is TGTGCCAGTAGTTGGAGCGGGGGCGGGAATGAGCAGTTCTTC. The rearrangement links TRBV19 to TRBJ2-1; TRBD2 agrees at 8 bases. Unmatched junction bases numbered 7, after V lost 5 bases and J lost 7 bases. In germline, CDR1 is LNHDA, CDR2 SQIVND (reference sequence). There are 14 residues in the CDR3.

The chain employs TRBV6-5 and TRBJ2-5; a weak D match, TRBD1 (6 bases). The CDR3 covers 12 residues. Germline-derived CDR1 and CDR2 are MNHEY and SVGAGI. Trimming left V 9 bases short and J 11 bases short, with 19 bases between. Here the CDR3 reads CASGTSPWEQYF. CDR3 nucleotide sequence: TGTGCCAGTGGGACATCTCCCTGGGAGCAGTACTTC.

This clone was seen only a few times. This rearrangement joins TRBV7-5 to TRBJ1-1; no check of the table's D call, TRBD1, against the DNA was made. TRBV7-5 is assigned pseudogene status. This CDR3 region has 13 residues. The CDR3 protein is CASSRPTQGEAFF. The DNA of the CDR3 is TGTGCCAGCAGCCGCCCTACGCAGGGTGAAGCTTTCTTT.

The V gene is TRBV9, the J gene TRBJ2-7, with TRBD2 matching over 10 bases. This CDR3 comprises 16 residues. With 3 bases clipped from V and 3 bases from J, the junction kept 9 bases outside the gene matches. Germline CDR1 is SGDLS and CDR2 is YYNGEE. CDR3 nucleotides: TGTGCCAGCAGCGCAGAGCCTAGCGGGGGTGTCTACGAGCAGTACTTC. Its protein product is CASSAEPSGGVYEQYF.

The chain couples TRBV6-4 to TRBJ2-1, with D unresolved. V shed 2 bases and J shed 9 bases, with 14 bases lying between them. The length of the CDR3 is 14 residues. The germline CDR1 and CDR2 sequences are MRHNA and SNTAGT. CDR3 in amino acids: CASSDGQEGSEQFF. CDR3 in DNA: TGTGCCAGCAGTGACGGGCAGGAAGGTAGTGAGCAGTTCTTC.

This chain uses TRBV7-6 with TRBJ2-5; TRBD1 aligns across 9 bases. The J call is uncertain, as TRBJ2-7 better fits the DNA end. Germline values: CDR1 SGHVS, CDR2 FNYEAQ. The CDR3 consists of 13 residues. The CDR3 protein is CASSLTGGYEQYF. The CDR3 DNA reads TGTGCCAGCAGCTTGACAGGGGGGTACGAGCAGTACTTC.

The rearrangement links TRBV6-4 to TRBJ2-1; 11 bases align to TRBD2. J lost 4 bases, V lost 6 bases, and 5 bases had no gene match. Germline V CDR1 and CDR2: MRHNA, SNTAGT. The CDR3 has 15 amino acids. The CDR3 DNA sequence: TGTGCCAGCAGCAAGACTAGCGGGGAGTACAATGAGCAGTTCTTC. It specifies CASSKTSGEYNEQFF.

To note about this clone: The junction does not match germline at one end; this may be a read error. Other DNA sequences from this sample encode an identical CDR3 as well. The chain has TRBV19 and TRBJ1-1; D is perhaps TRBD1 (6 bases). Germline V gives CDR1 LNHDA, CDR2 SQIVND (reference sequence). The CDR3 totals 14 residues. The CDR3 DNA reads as TGTGCCAGTAGCACCACACCGGGACACCCTGAGGCTTTCTTT. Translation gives CASSTTPGHPEAFF.

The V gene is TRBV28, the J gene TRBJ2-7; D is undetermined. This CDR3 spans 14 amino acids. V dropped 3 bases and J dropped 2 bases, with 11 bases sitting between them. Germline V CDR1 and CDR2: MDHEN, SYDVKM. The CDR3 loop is CASSFLAGAYEQYF. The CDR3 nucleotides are TGTGCCAGCAGTTTCCTCGCCGGAGCCTACGAGCAGTACTTC.

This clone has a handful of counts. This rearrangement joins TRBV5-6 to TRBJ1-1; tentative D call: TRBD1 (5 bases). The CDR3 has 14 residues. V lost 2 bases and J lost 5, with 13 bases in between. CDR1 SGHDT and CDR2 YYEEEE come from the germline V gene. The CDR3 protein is CASSFGAGWTEAFF. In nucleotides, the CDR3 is TGTGCCAGCAGCTTTGGGGCAGGGTGGACTGAAGCTTTCTTT.

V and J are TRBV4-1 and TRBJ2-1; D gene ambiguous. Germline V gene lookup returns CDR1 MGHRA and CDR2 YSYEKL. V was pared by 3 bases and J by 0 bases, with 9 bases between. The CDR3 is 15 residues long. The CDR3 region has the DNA TGCGCCAGCAGCCAGGGCCGTTACTCCTACAATGAGCAGTTCTTC. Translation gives CASSQGRYSYNEQFF.